A single sample gave rise to the 30 T cell receptor beta chains below, sequenced in a study of CD8 T cells in Susac syndrome. Roughly 0.45 to 1 ug RNA was reverse transcribed with random hexamers. TCRdb analysed the immunoSEQ multiplex PCR reads with MiXCR anew, one entry per CDR3 protein. The sample has about 210,000 distinct CDR3 sequences; approximately 95% are singletons. The sequenced material came from CD4+ T cells from PBMCs. Every receptor here comes from a human donor with multiple sclerosis.

The chain carries TRBV20-1 and TRBJ2-5; 11 nucleotides align to TRBD2. The J segment lost 4 bases and the V segment lost 5 bases, leaving 3 bases of the junction unmatched. There are 13 residues in the CDR3. CDR1 DFQATT and CDR2 SNEGSKA come from the germline V gene (reference sequence). The CDR3 DNA follows: TGCAGTGCTCTCGGACTAGCGGGAGAGACCCAGTACTTC. Protein sequence: CSALGLAGETQYF.

V is TRBV15 and J is TRBJ2-7; no clear D. V lost 0 bases and J lost 6, with 12 bases in between. Germline loops: CDR1 LNHNV, CDR2 YYDKDF (reference sequence). CDR3 length: 14 amino acids. The CDR3 nucleotides are TGTGCCACCAGCAGAGATGTCGGACGAATCGAGCAGTACTTC. Its protein is CATSRDVGRIEQYF.

The chain links TRBV27 to TRBJ1-2, with TRBD1 identical over 8 bases. V was clipped by 6 bases and J by 4 bases; unmatched bases: 10. The CDR3 extends over 15 amino acids. Germline lookup yields CDR1 MNHEY and CDR2 SMNVEV (reference sequence). The CDR3 bases are TGTGCCAGCAGGCTGAACAGGGGGGATACCTATGGCTACACCTTC. Protein product: CASRLNRGDTYGYTF.

The V and J genes are TRBV29-1 and TRBJ2-5; 7 bases agree with TRBD1. CDR3 size: 13 residues. The V segment lost 7 bases and the J segment 5 bases; nucleotides outside the gene matches: 10. Germline V gene sequence: CDR1 SQVTM, CDR2 ANQGSEA. CDR3 amino acids: CSAGGQAHETQYF. The CDR3 region has the DNA TGCAGCGCAGGCGGACAGGCTCACGAGACCCAGTACTTC. The whole variable domain, remainder taken from reference TRBV29-1 and TRBJ2-5, is SAVISQKPSRDICQRGTSLTIQCQVDSQVTMMFWYRQQPGQSLTLIATANQGSEATYESGFVIDKFPISRPNLTFSTLTVSNMSPEDSSIYLCSAGGQAHETQYFGPGTRLLVL.

The chain links TRBV30 to TRBJ2-1, with D possibly called TRBD1 or TRBD2 (6 bases each). Per germline, CDR1 GTSNPN and CDR2 SVGIG (reference sequence). V was pared by 3 bases and J by 7 bases, with 13 bases between. CDR3 length: 13 amino acids. CDR3 sequence: CAWSHEGGNEQFF. CDR3 bases: TGTGCCTGGAGCCACGAGGGGGGAAATGAGCAGTTCTTC.

The chain carries TRBV9 and TRBJ1-6, with 12 bases lining up with TRBD1. The CDR3 is 17 amino acids. From germline, CDR1 is SGDLS and CDR2 YYNGEE. The ends lost 2 bases at V and 7 bases at J; junction bases unmatched: 7. Here the CDR3 reads CASSVSGTGGYNSPLHF. The CDR3 region has the DNA TGTGCCAGCAGCGTTTCCGGGACAGGGGGCTACAATTCACCCCTCCACTTT. Full variable domain (missing parts from reference TRBV9 and TRBJ1-6): DSGVTQTPKHLITATGQRVTLRCSPRSGDLSVYWYQQSLDQGLQFLIQYYNGEERAKGNILERFSAQQFPDLHSELNLSSLELGDSALYFCASSVSGTGGYNSPLHFGNGTRLTVT.

The rearrangement uses TRBV4-2 and TRBJ2-2, with 10 bases matching TRBD2. V dropped 8 bases and J dropped 4; count of bases not matched to a gene: 7. The CDR3 is 15 amino acids. The germline V gene encodes CDR1 LGHNA and CDR2 YNFKEQ. The CDR3 DNA reads TGTGCCAGCGGAGGCCTAGCGGGAGTCACCGGGGAGCTGTTTTTT. Its translation is CASGGLAGVTGELFF.

The rearrangement joins TRBV15 to TRBJ1-2; D call uncertain. Germline V gene data show CDR1 as LNHNV and CDR2 as YYDKDF (reference sequence). Trimming removed 0 bases at V and 10 bases at J, with 18 bases between. This CDR3 has 15 amino acids. The CDR3 here is CATSREGGPLNTYTF. The CDR3 nucleotides read TGTGCCACCAGCAGAGAAGGCGGACCTTTGAACACCTACACCTTC.

The chain combines TRBV29-1 with TRBJ2-3, with 9 positions matching TRBD2. CDR1 and CDR2 from the germline V gene are SQVTM and ANQGSEA. This CDR3 has 15 residues. With V trimmed by 5 bases and J by 1 base, 7 bases remained unmatched. The CDR3 coding sequence is TGCAGCGTTACGCGGGAGGGCCGGGGCACAGATACGCAGTATTTT. This gives the protein CSVTREGRGTDTQYF.

The chain links TRBV20-1 to TRBJ2-1; 11 positions match TRBD2. This CDR3 region has 14 residues. Germline assignment: CDR1 DFQATT and CDR2 SNEGSKA (reference sequence). V shed 7 bases and J 2 bases; nucleotides not matched to a gene: 4. CDR3 region: CSGEGLAAYNEQFF. The CDR3 region has the DNA TGCAGTGGGGAGGGACTAGCGGCCTACAATGAGCAGTTCTTC.

The chain has TRBV6-5 and TRBJ1-1, with TRBD1 matching over 8 bases. Germline loops: CDR1 MNHEY, CDR2 SVGAGI. The CDR3 is 15 amino acids. J gave up 2 bases and V 4 bases, and 6 bases lay outside the gene matches. CDR3 amino acids: CASSLNRGSNTEAFF. The CDR3 DNA reads TGTGCCAGCAGTTTAAACAGGGGGTCTAACACTGAAGCTTTCTTT.

This clonotype was picked up one time. This sequence joins TRBV2 and TRBJ2-7; D is possibly TRBD1 (6 bases). V gave up 6 bases and J gave up 0 bases, with 12 bases separating them. This CDR3 region has 14 residues. Germline assignment: CDR1 SNHLY and CDR2 FYNNEI. DNA for the CDR3: TGTGCCAGCAGATTCGGACAGAGCTCCTACGAGCAGTACTTC. Its translation: CASRFGQSSYEQYF. The full variable domain, rest sourced from reference TRBV2 and TRBJ2-7, is EPEVTQTPSHQVTQMGQEVILRCVPISNHLYFYWYRQILGQKVEFLVSFYNNEISEKSEIFDDQFSVERPDGSNFTLKIRSTKLEDSAMYFCASRFGQSSYEQYFGPGTRLTVT.

The V call is TRBV28, the J call TRBJ1-5, with TRBD1 matching over 8 bases. The trim removed 0 bases at V and 6 bases at J, leaving 13 bases unmatched. Germline CDR1 is MDHEN and CDR2 is SYDVKM. This CDR3 has 18 amino acids. The CDR3 DNA reads as TGTGCCAGCAGTTTATGCGGGGCAGGGGGCGTATTCTGTCAGCCCCAGCATTTT. This translates into CASSLCGAGGVFCQPQHF.

The chain couples TRBV7-8 to TRBJ2-7; D is possibly TRBD2 (6 bases). Germline-derived CDR1 and CDR2 are SGHVS and FQNEAQ. The CDR3 runs to 18 residues. Trimming shortened V by 1 base and J by 1 base, and 20 bases separated the two germline ends. CDR3 in amino acids: CASSLVTSPGGWSYEQYF. The CDR3 nucleotides read TGTGCCAGCAGCTTAGTAACTAGCCCGGGTGGATGGTCCTACGAGCAGTACTTC.

The chain has TRBV29-1 and TRBJ1-1, with D tentatively TRBD1 (6 bases). This CDR3 is 14 amino acids long. V was trimmed by 4 bases and J by 5 bases, leaving 17 bases between them. From germline, CDR1 is SQVTM and CDR2 ANQGSEA. The CDR3 sequence is CSVATGFWKTEAFF. CDR3 in DNA: TGCAGCGTTGCCACAGGGTTTTGGAAAACTGAAGCTTTCTTT.

The gene calls are TRBV20-1 and TRBJ2-1; no definite D call. This CDR3 contains 13 residues. V lost 6 bases and J lost 3, with 12 bases in between. The germline gives CDR1 DFQATT, CDR2 SNEGSKA (reference sequence). The CDR3: CSAPPPGYNEQFF. The CDR3 bases are TGCAGTGCGCCCCCCCCGGGCTACAATGAGCAGTTCTTC.

The rearrangement uses TRBV20-1 and TRBJ2-1; no reliable D call. The CDR3 is made up of 14 amino acids. V was cut by 3 bases and J by 3 bases, with 12 bases left in between. Germline-derived CDR1 and CDR2 are DFQATT and SNEGSKA (reference sequence). The DNA for the CDR3 is TGCAGTGCTAGCGGCGGACCCCTCTACAATGAGCAGTTCTTC. It codes for CSASGGPLYNEQFF.

CDR3 bases: TGCAGTGCTAGAGTGACGACTCCTAGCGGGGAGACCCAGTACTTC. Protein: CSARVTTPSGETQYF. V gene TRBV20-1 combines with J gene TRBJ2-5; 8 positions match TRBD2. Germline CDR1 is DFQATT and CDR2 is SNEGSKA (reference sequence). J gave up 5 bases and V 1 base, and 9 bases lay outside the gene matches. This CDR3 contains 15 residues.

The sample holds one count of this clonotype. This chain uses TRBV20-1 with TRBJ1-5; 7 nucleotides agree with TRBD1. Trimming at V came to 0 bases and at J to 0 bases, leaving 5 bases not matched to a gene. Per germline, CDR1 DFQATT and CDR2 SNEGSKA (reference sequence). The CDR3 runs 16 residues. This chain's CDR3 is CSARDLHRGSNQPQHF. For the CDR3, the DNA is TGCAGTGCTAGAGATCTGCACAGGGGTAGCAATCAGCCCCAGCATTTT.

This clonotype was detected only once. The V call is TRBV20-1, the J call TRBJ2-7, with 12 bases lining up with TRBD2. V lost 6 bases and J lost 3; bases outside the gene matches: 6. The germline V gene has CDR1 DFQATT and CDR2 SNEGSKA (reference sequence). The CDR3 has 14 amino acids. This CDR3 reads CSATRGLAGYEQYF. Here the CDR3 DNA reads TGCAGTGCAACGAGGGGACTAGCGGGCTACGAGCAGTACTTC.

The chain joins TRBV28 to TRBJ2-3, with 9 bases lining up with TRBD2. Germline lookup yields CDR1 MDHEN and CDR2 SYDVKM. J was trimmed by 7 bases and V by 4 bases; bases with no gene match: 9. The CDR3 has 15 residues. In DNA form, the CDR3 reads TGTGCCAGCAGTTCGACTAGCGGTGGTGGGAATACGCAGTATTTT. Translated, it gives CASSSTSGGGNTQYF.

The chain recombines TRBV12-3 or TRBV12-4 with TRBJ1-2; 8 bases agree with TRBD1. Germline trimming cut 6 bases from V and 4 bases from J; bases unmatched to any gene: 7. The CDR3 has 14 amino acids. CDR3 protein: CASSRTGKSYGYTF. CDR3 bases: TGTGCCAGCAGCCGGACAGGGAAGAGCTATGGCTACACCTTC.

The genes are TRBV2 and TRBJ2-3, with D unresolved. From germline, CDR1 is SNHLY and CDR2 FYNNEI. V lost 6 bases to trimming and J lost 1 base, with 8 bases between them. This CDR3 spans 13 amino acids. The CDR3 region has the DNA TGTGCCAGCAGGTTAAGGGGCACAGATACGCAGTATTTT. Translating gives CASRLRGTDTQYF. The complete variable domain, with remaining parts taken from reference TRBV2 and TRBJ2-3, reads EPEVTQTPSHQVTQMGQEVILRCVPISNHLYFYWYRQILGQKVEFLVSFYNNEISEKSEIFDDQFSVERPDGSNFTLKIRSTKLEDSAMYFCASRLRGTDTQYFGPGTRLTVL.

This sequence joins TRBV20-1 and TRBJ2-7, with 9 bases fitting TRBD2. J was trimmed by 2 bases and V by 3 bases; bases with no gene match: 8. Germline assignment: CDR1 DFQATT and CDR2 SNEGSKA (reference sequence). The CDR3 loop spans 15 amino acids. CDR3 bases: TGCAGTGCTAGTCGGTCTAGCGGGGTAACCTACGAGCAGTACTTC. Translated, it gives CSASRSSGVTYEQYF.

This clonotype was found a few times. The rearrangement joins TRBV2 to TRBJ2-4; the match to TRBD1 covers 7 bases. This CDR3 contains 13 residues. Per the germline V gene, CDR1 is SNHLY and CDR2 is FYNNEI. Losses at the gene ends were 6 bases for V and 6 bases for J; bases not matched to a gene: 5. CDR3 in amino acids: CASSLGTVNIQYF. In DNA form, the CDR3 reads TGTGCCAGCAGCTTGGGGACAGTAAACATTCAGTACTTC.

This clonotype was seen a single time. The V and J genes are TRBV28 and TRBJ2-7; D may be TRBD1 or TRBD2 (5 bases each). CDR3 length: 13 residues. Germline values: CDR1 MDHEN, CDR2 SYDVKM. V was pared by 6 bases and J by 4 bases, with 13 bases between. CDR3 coding DNA: TGTGCCAGCAGGGGGACGCACGAGTACGAGCAGTACTTC. It is translated as CASRGTHEYEQYF.

The V call is TRBV7-9, the J call TRBJ1-2, with D tentatively TRBD1 (5 bases). The CDR3 covers 14 residues. V was pared by 7 bases and J by 4 bases, with 16 bases between. CDR1 is SEHNR, CDR2 FQNEAQ, per germline (reference sequence). CDR3 nucleotide sequence: TGTGCCAGCAAGAACCTACAGGCCGCCTATGGCTACACCTTC. It translates to CASKNLQAAYGYTF.

V gene TRBV29-1 combines with J gene TRBJ1-1; D not resolved. V was shortened by 8 bases and J by 1 base, with 8 bases between the two germline ends. Germline V gene sequence: CDR1 SQVTM, CDR2 ANQGSEA. The CDR3 runs 11 residues. In DNA form, the CDR3 reads TGCAGCTTTCGACAGAACACTGAAGCTTTCTTT. It codes for CSFRQNTEAFF. Variable domain in full (rest from reference TRBV29-1 and TRBJ1-1): SAVISQKPSRDICQRGTSLTIQCQVDSQVTMMFWYRQQPGQSLTLIATANQGSEATYESGFVIDKFPISRPNLTFSTLTVSNMSPEDSSIYLCSFRQNTEAFFGQGTRLTVV.

The chain links TRBV20-1 to TRBJ2-5; D not certain. This CDR3 is 12 amino acids long. Deletions cut 3 bases from V and 3 bases from J, with 8 bases between. The germline V gene encodes CDR1 DFQATT and CDR2 SNEGSKA (reference sequence). CDR3 sequence (DNA): TGCAGTGCTAGCGGCACGGAAGAGACCCAGTACTTC. Protein product: CSASGTEETQYF.

The rearrangement links TRBV29-1 to TRBJ1-1; D gene ambiguous. The CDR3 contains 13 residues. With 0 bases removed from V and 8 bases from J, the gap between germline ends came to 13 bases. The V gene's germline CDR1 is SQVTM and CDR2 ANQGSEA. The CDR3 DNA reads as TGCAGCGTTGAAGATCTGGTAGGTTTAGAAGCTTTCTTT. Translating it yields CSVEDLVGLEAFF.